A single sample is the source of the 9 T cell receptor beta chains below, sequenced in a study of T cell repertoires in cytomegalovirus infection. Their target antigens are unknown. Via MiXCR, TCRdb re-called the reads, giving one row per CDR3 protein. The sample shows 900,000 to 950,000 distinct CDR3 sequences, roughly a third of them seen only once. Sequencing used cultured CD8+ T cells from PBMCs, obtained from culture after CMV antigen stimulation. The receptors shown here come from a human donor in good health (CMV status not recorded). Some clones in this sample may be carry-over from other donors' samples.

The chain has TRBV7-9 and TRBJ2-1; no definite D call. The CDR3 is made up of 19 amino acids. Germline V CDR1 and CDR2: SEHNR, FQNEAQ (reference sequence). Trimming removed 0 bases from V and 5 bases from J, with 23 bases in between. The CDR3 protein is CASSLAPSLRPPVDNEQFF. The CDR3 nucleotides are TGTGCCAGCAGCTTAGCTCCATCCCTCAGGCCCCCAGTCGACAATGAGCAGTTCTTC.

This clonotype was detected ten times or more. The V and J genes are TRBV6-2 or TRBV6-3 and TRBJ2-2; perhaps D is TRBD1 or TRBD2 (5 bases each). The CDR3 runs 15 residues. V was cut by 4 bases and J by 1 base, with 10 bases left in between. The germline gives CDR1 MNHEY, CDR2 SVGEGT. CDR3 residues: CASSSGRKNTGELFF. In DNA, the CDR3 is TGTGCCAGCAGTTCGGGACGGAAGAACACCGGGGAGCTGTTTTTT.

The genes are TRBV29-1 and TRBJ1-3; D is ambiguous. Trimming cost V 4 bases and J 0 bases, with 10 bases left between them. The germline V gene has CDR1 SQVTM and CDR2 ANQGSEA. CDR3 length: 14 amino acids. The CDR3 nucleotides read TGCAGCGTTGGGACTCCCGTCTCTGGAAACACCATATATTTT. Translation: CSVGTPVSGNTIYF.

This clonotype has a handful of counts. V gene TRBV10-3 combines with J gene TRBJ2-2; D uncertain. The V and J ends lost 8 bases and 0 bases respectively, with 10 bases between them. Germline loops: CDR1 ENHRY, CDR2 SYGVKD. This CDR3 spans 14 amino acids. The CDR3 region has the DNA TGTGCCATCTTGTCTGGACCGAACACCGGGGAGCTGTTTTTT. Translation: CAILSGPNTGELFF.

The chain joins TRBV12-3 or TRBV12-4 to TRBJ1-1; no reliable D call. V shed 7 bases and J shed 5 bases, with 14 bases lying between them. The CDR3 extends over 13 amino acids. The CDR3 DNA reads TGTGCCAGCACCCTGACACTAGAGACTGAAGCTTTCTTT. It yields the protein CASTLTLETEAFF.

The chain carries TRBV12-3 or TRBV12-4 and TRBJ2-1; D is unclear. V was clipped by 6 bases and J by 0 bases, with 21 bases between them. This CDR3 region has 18 residues. In nucleotides, the CDR3 is TGTGCCAGCAGAATGGCACGGTACACTGAAAGCTCCTACAATGAGCAGTTCTTC. This sequence encodes CASRMARYTESSYNEQFF.

The table lists this clonotype with many counts. This chain links TRBV7-6 with TRBJ2-1; D possibly corresponds to TRBD1 (5 bases). The germline CDR1 and CDR2 sequences are SGHVS and FNYEAQ. Trimming pared 5 bases from V and 3 bases from J, leaving 14 bases between. The CDR3 totals 15 residues. The DNA for the CDR3 is TGTGCCAGCAGCGTCAAGCAGGGTAACTACAATGAGCAGTTCTTC. Its translation is CASSVKQGNYNEQFF.

The V and J genes are TRBV15 and TRBJ1-6; no definite D call. The CDR3 is 17 amino acids. The V end lost 2 bases, the J end lost 0 bases, and 11 bases lay between the germline ends. Looked up from germline, CDR1 is LNHNV and CDR2 is YYDKDF (reference sequence). CDR3: CATSRWTESSYNSPLHF. In DNA, the CDR3 is TGTGCCACCAGCAGATGGACGGAGAGCTCCTATAATTCACCCCTCCACTTT.

This clonotype has ten or more counts. V gene TRBV6-6 combines with J gene TRBJ2-1; D is unresolved. The V and J ends lost 0 bases and 8 bases respectively, with 5 bases between them. CDR1 and CDR2 (germline): MNHNY, SVGAGI (reference sequence). This CDR3 contains 12 residues. The CDR3 loop reads CASSYSSYEQFF. CDR3 nucleotides: TGTGCCAGCAGTTACTCTAGCTATGAGCAGTTCTTC.